This TCR beta chain was captured by sequencing in a study of shared clonotypes between healthy human individuals. CDR3 length equals 15 residues. Germline lookup yields CDR1 SGHDN and CDR2 FVKESK. V was cut by 0 bases and J by 6 bases, with 13 bases left in between. Assay: immunoSEQ multiplex PCR; the TCRdb copy retains only in-frame clones and omits some. The sample records roughly 720,000 clones, 80% to 95% being singletons. This clone occurred once. Sequencing input: memory CD8+ T cells from PBMCs. This sample's subset: CD45RO+ cells pooled with CCR7-negative TemRA cells. The gene calls are TRBV14 and TRBJ2-3, with D tentatively TRBD1 or TRBD2 (7 bases each). The sequence derives from a man between 18 and 29 years old in good health. Some clones in this sample may be carry-over from other donors' samples. The CDR3 region is CASSQDRQGGDTQYF. For the CDR3, the DNA is TGTGCCAGCAGCCAAGATCGGCAGGGGGGGGATACGCAGTATTTT.